Following are 9 T cell receptor beta chains from one sample sequenced in a study of blood T cells in healthy people across ages. For the second PCR, which ran for 7 to 11 cycles, a sample-barcoded 5' primer and a J-beta primer mix were used. TCRdb re-called the 5' RACE reads with MiXCR, one entry per CDR3 protein. The sample contains about 580,000 distinct CDR3 sequences, roughly 43% of which appear only once. Sequenced: blood. The receptors here all came from a man older than 75 in good health.

A few counts support this clonotype. The genes are TRBV6-5 and TRBJ2-7; 9 nucleotides match TRBD1. CDR1 MNHEY and CDR2 SVGAGI come from the germline V gene. The CDR3 extends over 15 amino acids. Trimming at V came to 9 bases and at J to 1 base, leaving 10 bases not matched to a gene. This CDR3 reads CASRTGASGSYEQYF. For the CDR3, the DNA is TGTGCCAGTAGGACAGGGGCTAGCGGTTCCTACGAGCAGTACTTC.

This clonotype has just a few counts. The rearrangement joins TRBV7-2 to TRBJ2-1, with 7 bases aligning to TRBD1. Germline values: CDR1 SGHTA, CDR2 FQGNSA. The J segment lost 8 bases and the V segment lost 1 base, leaving 8 bases of the junction unmatched. This CDR3 contains 15 residues. CDR3: CASSLVPGGFDEQFF. The CDR3 coding sequence is TGTGCCAGCAGCTTAGTGCCAGGGGGTTTCGATGAGCAGTTCTTC.

V usage is TRBV2 and J usage is TRBJ2-3, with D possibly matching TRBD2 (6 bases). Looked up from germline, CDR1 is SNHLY and CDR2 is FYNNEI. The CDR3 covers 15 residues. With 3 bases removed from V and 2 bases from J, the gap between germline ends came to 12 bases. Written as DNA, the CDR3 is TGTGCCAGCAGTGATGGGCGGGGTAACACAGATACGCAGTATTTT. Translating gives CASSDGRGNTDTQYF.

This clonotype was recorded many times. J is TRBJ2-1 and V is TRBV6-5; tentative D call: TRBD2 (5 bases). CDR1 is MNHEY and CDR2 is SVGAGI in the germline V gene. The CDR3 loop spans 15 amino acids. The ends were cut back, 6 bases at V and 5 bases at J, with 17 bases in the middle. The chain's CDR3 is CASSRRDYPNNEQFF. The CDR3 DNA reads TGTGCCAGCAGCCGACGTGACTACCCGAACAATGAGCAGTTCTTC.

This clonotype was detected only a few times. One junction end does not reproduce the germline sequence, and a read error may be involved. The rearrangement uses TRBV7-7 and TRBJ2-7, with D perhaps TRBD1 (5 bases). The CDR3 consists of 12 residues. The germline CDR1 and CDR2 sequences are SSHAT and FNYEAQ (reference sequence). CDR3 amino acids: CASSPTRGEQYF. The CDR3 DNA reads as TGTGCTAGCAGCCCCACAAGGGGAGAGCAGTACTTC.

V gene TRBV2 combines with J gene TRBJ2-3; 7 bases fit TRBD1. Unmatched junction bases numbered 11, after V lost 6 bases and J lost 2 bases. Germline V CDR1 and CDR2: SNHLY, FYNNEI. There are 16 residues in the CDR3. As DNA, the CDR3 is TGTGCCAGCAGGGCACAGGCGACAGGGTTCACAGATACGCAGTATTTT. Its translation: CASRAQATGFTDTQYF.

This clonotype was detected a few times. One base away lies a much larger clone, so this may be a sequencing read error. The genes are TRBV3-1 and TRBJ2-3; D call uncertain. CDR1 LGHDT and CDR2 YNNKEL come from the germline V gene (reference sequence). The V gene lost 2 bases and the J gene lost 1 base, with 1 base spanning the gap. The CDR3 spans 12 residues. CDR3: CASSQRTDTQYF. The CDR3, as DNA: TGTGCCAGCAGCCAACGCACAGATACGCAGTATTTT.

This clonotype showed up just a few times. The gene calls are TRBV7-2 and TRBJ1-2; 11 bases are a match to TRBD1. The ends lost 1 base at V and 6 bases at J; junction bases unmatched: 7. In germline, CDR1 is SGHTA, CDR2 FQGNSA. This CDR3 contains 16 residues. CDR3 amino acids: CASSLVGGQGADGYTF. In DNA form, the CDR3 reads TGTGCCAGCAGCTTAGTTGGCGGACAGGGGGCGGATGGCTACACCTTC.

This clonotype was observed once. J is TRBJ2-3 and V is TRBV20-1; TRBD2 matches 12 bases. Germline values: CDR1 DFQATT, CDR2 SNEGSKA (reference sequence). V trimming: 6 bases; J trimming: 5 bases; junction bases outside the gene matches: 9. The CDR3 sequence is 15 residues long. CDR3 bases: TGCAGTGCGTGGACTAGCGGGAACCCAGGAGATACGCAGTATTTT. Translated: CSAWTSGNPGDTQYF.